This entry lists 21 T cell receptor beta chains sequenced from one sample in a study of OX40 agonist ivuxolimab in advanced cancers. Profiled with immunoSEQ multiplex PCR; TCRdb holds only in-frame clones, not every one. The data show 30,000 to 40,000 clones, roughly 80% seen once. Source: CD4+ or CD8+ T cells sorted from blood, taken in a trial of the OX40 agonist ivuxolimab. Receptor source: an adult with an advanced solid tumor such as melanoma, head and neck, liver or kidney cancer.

The CDR3 protein is CASSYGGYSNQPQHF. CDR3 bases: TGTGCCAGCAGCTACGGGGGATATAGCAATCAGCCCCAGCATTTT. The rearrangement joins TRBV7-9 to TRBJ1-5; TRBD1 might be the D (5 bases). V was trimmed by 4 bases and J by 0 bases, leaving 10 bases between them. CDR3 length: 15 amino acids. In germline, CDR1 is SEHNR, CDR2 FQNEAQ (reference sequence).

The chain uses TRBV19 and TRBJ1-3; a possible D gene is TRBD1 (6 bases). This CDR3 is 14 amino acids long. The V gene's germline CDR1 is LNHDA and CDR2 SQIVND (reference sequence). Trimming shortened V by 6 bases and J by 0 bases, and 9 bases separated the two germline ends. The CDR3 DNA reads TGTGCCAGTAGCGGACAGAGCTCTGGAAACACCATATATTTT. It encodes CASSGQSSGNTIYF. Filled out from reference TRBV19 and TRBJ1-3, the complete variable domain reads DGGITQSPKYLFRKEGQNVTLSCEQNLNHDAMYWYRQDPGQGLRLIYYSQIVNDFQKGDIAEGYSVSREKKESFPLTVTSAQKNPTAFYLCASSGQSSGNTIYFGEGSWLTVV.

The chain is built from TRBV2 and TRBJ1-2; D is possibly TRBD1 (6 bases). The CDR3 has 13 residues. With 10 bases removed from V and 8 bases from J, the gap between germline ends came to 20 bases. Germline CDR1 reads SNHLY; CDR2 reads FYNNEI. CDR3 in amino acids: CATRGSELGGYTF. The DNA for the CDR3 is TGTGCCACAAGGGGGAGTGAGTTGGGCGGCTACACCTTC.

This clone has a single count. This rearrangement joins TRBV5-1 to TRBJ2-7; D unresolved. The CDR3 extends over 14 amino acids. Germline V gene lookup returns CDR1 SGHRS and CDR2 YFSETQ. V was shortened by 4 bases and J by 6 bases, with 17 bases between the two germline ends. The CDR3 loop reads CASSGSSGSVEQYF. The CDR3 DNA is TGCGCCAGCAGCGGGTCATCGGGTTCGGTCGAGCAGTACTTC.

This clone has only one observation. The chain's CDR3 is CASSLDPGQAVNEQFF. The CDR3 DNA sequence: TGTGCCAGCAGCTTAGACCCGGGACAGGCCGTCAATGAGCAGTTCTTC. The gene calls are TRBV11-2 and TRBJ2-1, with 8 bases fitting TRBD1. Germline V lookup: CDR1 SGHAT, CDR2 FQNNGV. Trimming removed 0 bases from V and 6 bases from J; junction bases left unmatched: 7. The CDR3 spans 16 residues.

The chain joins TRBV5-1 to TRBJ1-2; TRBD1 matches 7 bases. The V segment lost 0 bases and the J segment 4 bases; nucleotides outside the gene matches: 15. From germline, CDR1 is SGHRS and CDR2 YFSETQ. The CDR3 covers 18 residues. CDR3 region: CASSLAPNRQGSSYGYTF. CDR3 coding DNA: TGCGCCAGCAGCTTGGCCCCAAATCGACAGGGATCGAGCTATGGCTACACCTTC.

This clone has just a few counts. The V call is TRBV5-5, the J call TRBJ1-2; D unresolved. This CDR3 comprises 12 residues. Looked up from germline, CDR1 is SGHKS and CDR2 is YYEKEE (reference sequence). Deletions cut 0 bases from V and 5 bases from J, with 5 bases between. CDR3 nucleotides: TGTGCCAGCAGCTTGGTTGGTTATGGCTACACCTTC. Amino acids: CASSLVGYGYTF.

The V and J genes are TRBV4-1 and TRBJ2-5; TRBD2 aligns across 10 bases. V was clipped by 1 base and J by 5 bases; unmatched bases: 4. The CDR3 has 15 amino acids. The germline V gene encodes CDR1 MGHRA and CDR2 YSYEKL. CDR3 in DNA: TGCGCCAGCAGCCAAGTAATTAGCGGGGGGGAGACCCAGTACTTC. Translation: CASSQVISGGETQYF.

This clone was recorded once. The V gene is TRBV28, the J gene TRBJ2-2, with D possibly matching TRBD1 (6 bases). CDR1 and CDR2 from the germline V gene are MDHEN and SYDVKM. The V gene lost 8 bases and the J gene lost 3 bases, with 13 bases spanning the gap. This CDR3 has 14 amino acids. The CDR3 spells CASLRTDHTGELFF. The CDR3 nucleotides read TGTGCCAGCCTTAGGACAGACCACACCGGGGAGCTGTTTTTT.

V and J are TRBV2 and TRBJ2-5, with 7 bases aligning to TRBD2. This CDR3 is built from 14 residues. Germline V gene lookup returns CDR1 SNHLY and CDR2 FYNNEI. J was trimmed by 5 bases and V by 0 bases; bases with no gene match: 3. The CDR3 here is CASSEARGGETQYF. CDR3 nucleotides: TGTGCCAGCAGTGAAGCGCGGGGAGGGGAGACCCAGTACTTC.

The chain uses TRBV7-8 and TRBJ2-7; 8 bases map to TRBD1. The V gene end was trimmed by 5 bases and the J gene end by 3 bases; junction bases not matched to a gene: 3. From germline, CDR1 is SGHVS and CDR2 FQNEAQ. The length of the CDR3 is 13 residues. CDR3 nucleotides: TGTGCCAGCAGCAGGACAGGGAACTACGAGCAGTACTTC. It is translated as CASSRTGNYEQYF.

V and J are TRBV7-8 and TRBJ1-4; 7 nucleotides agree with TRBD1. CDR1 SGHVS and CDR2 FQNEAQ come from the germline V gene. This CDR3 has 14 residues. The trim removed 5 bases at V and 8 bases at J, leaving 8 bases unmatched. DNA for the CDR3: TGTGCCAGCAGCCGTACAGGGGAGGGAGAAAAACTGTTTTTT. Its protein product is CASSRTGEGEKLFF.

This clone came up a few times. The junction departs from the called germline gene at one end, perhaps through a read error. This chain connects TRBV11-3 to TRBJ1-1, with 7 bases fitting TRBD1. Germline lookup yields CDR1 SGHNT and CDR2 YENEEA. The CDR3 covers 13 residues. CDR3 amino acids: CASSLDRDTEAFF. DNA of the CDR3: TGTGCCAGCAGCCTAGACAGGGACACTGAAGCTTTCTTT.

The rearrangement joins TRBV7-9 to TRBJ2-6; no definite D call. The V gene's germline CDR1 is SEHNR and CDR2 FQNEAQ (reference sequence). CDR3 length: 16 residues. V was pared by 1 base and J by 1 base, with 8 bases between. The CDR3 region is CASSLGSGSGANVLTF. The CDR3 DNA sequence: TGTGCCAGCAGCTTAGGTTCCGGGTCTGGGGCCAACGTCCTGACTTTC.

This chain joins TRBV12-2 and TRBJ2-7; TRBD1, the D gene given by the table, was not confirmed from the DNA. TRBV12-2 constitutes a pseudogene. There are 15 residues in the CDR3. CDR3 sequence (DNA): TGTGCCAGCAGCTTAGCGGCAGGGGGCGCTTCCGAGCAGTACTTC. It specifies CASSLAAGGASEQYF.

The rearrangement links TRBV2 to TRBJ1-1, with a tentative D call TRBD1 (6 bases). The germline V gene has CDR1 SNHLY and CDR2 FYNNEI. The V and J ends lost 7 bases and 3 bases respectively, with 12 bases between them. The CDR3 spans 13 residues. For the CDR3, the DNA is TGTGCCAGCAATGAGGGGGTGTACACTGAAGCTTTCTTT. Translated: CASNEGVYTEAFF.

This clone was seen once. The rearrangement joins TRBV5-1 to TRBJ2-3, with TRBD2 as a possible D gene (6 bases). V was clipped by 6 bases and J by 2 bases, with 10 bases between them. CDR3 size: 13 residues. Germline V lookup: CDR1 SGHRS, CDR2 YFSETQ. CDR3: CASKAGPTDTQYF. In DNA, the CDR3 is TGCGCCAGCAAGGCGGGACCCACAGATACGCAGTATTTT.

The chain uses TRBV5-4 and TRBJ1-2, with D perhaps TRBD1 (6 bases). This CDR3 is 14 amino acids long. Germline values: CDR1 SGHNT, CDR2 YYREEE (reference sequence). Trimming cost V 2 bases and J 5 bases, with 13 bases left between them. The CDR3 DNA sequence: TGTGCCAGCAGCTTACGAGGGGGTCAGTATGGCTACACCTTC. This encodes CASSLRGGQYGYTF.

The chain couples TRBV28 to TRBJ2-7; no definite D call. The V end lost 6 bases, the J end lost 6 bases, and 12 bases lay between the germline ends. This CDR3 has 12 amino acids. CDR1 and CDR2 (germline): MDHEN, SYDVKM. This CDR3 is CASRGSAREQYF. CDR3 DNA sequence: TGTGCCAGCAGAGGGTCGGCTCGCGAGCAGTACTTC.

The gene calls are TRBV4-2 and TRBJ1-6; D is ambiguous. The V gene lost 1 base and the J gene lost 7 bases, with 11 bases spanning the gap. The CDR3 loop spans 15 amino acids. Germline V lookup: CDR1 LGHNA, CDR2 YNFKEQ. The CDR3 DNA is TGTGCCAGCAGCCAAGGAGCAGAGAAAAATTCACCCCTCCACTTT. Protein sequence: CASSQGAEKNSPLHF.

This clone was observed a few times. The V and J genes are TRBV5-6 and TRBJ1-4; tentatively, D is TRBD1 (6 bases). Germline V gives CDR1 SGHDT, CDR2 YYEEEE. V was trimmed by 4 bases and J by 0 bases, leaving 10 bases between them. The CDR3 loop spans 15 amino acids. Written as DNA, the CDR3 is TGTGCCAGCAGCAAGACAGGTCCAACTAATGAAAAACTGTTTTTT. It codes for CASSKTGPTNEKLFF.